This T cell receptor (beta chain) was retrieved from a study of OX40 agonist ivuxolimab in advanced cancers. Study information: Having had anti-PD-1, anti-PD-L1 or anti-CTLA-4 therapy before was allowed, and roughly 39% had some.

Only in-frame clones appear in the TCRdb table, and some are missing; sequencing was by immunoSEQ multiplex PCR. The table records tens of thousands of clones, 90% to 95% of them present only once. The J segment lost 2 bases and the V segment lost 3 bases, leaving 4 bases of the junction unmatched. The CDR3 covers 14 residues. CDR1 and CDR2 (germline): MNHEY, SVGAGI. The V call is TRBV6-5, the J call TRBJ2-7, with 7 positions matching TRBD1. This TCR derives from an adult with an advanced solid tumor such as melanoma, head and neck, liver or kidney cancer. Source: CD4+ or CD8+ T cells sorted from blood, taken in a trial of the OX40 agonist ivuxolimab. The CDR3 DNA reads TGTGCCAGCAGTTATACGGGACAGACCTACGAGCAGTACTTC. Residues: CASSYTGQTYEQYF.